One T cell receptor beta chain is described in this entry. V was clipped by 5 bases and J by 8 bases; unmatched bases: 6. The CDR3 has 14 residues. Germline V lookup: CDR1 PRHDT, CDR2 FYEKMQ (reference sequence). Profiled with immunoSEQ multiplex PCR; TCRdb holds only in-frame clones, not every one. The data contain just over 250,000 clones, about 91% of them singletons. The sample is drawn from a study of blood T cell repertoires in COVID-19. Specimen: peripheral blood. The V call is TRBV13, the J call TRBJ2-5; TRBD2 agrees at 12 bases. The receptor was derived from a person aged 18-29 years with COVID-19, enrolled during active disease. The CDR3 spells CASSPSGRGQTQYF. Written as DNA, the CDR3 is TGTGCCAGCAGCCCTAGCGGGAGGGGCCAAACCCAGTACTTC. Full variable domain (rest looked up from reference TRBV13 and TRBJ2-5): AAGVIQSPRHLIKEKRETATLKCYPIPRHDTVYWYQQGPGQDPQFLISFYEKMQSDKGSIPDRFSAQQFSDYHSELNMSSLELGDSALYFCASSPSGRGQTQYFGPGTRLLVL.